The T cell receptor beta chain described here comes from a study of cytomegalovirus exposure and HLA in healthy donors. Study background: Earlier findings included 117 million unique TCR beta sequences obtained from 150 million to 200 million T cells. Genetic ancestry analysis placed over 65% of the approximately 400 donors that were genotyped in the Caucasian-associated cluster.

General study results and limits: The sole available immune exposure information was CMV serostatus. Presence/absence analysis assumed near-uniform sequencing depth across donors.

J was trimmed by 6 bases and V by 6 bases; bases with no gene match: 5. The germline V gene encodes CDR1 MNHEY and CDR2 SVGAGI. This CDR3 spans 13 amino acids. PCR employed 60 Vbeta and 13 Jbeta primers. Here immunoSEQ multiplex PCR was the method, and the copy in TCRdb shows in-frame clones only, minus some. The data contain some 130,000 clones, approximately 79% of them seen just once; the ten biggest clones take up approximately 1%. Comments on this clone: Its antigen remains unknown.

This receptor was obtained from a man aged 18-30 years in good health and CMV-seronegative. The chain has TRBV6-5 and TRBJ2-4, with 7 bases matching TRBD1. The sequencing sample was made of PBMCs. CDR3 protein: CASRPGTANIQYF. In DNA, the CDR3 is TGTGCCAGCAGGCCCGGGACAGCAAACATTCAGTACTTC.